The 2 T cell receptor beta chains below were found in one sample sequenced in a study of Ad26.COV2.S vaccination and SARS-CoV-2 variants. Some clones are missing from TCRdb's copy, which holds only in-frame ones; the method was immunoSEQ multiplex PCR. The sample has about half a million clones, about 89% seen once; the top ten hold more than 1.5%. Treatment indicated: some 19 received Ad26.COV2.S at low or high dose, single or two shots; about five received placebo; per-sample allocation not given. The samples were gathered on day 63 after the first injection of vaccine or placebo. Sample: peripheral blood, taken in a trial of Ad26.COV2.S vaccine versus placebo. The receptor set was obtained from a person aged 18-60 years who received the Ad26.COV2.S COVID-19 vaccine or a placebo.

CDR3 sequence reads: CASSLIRRGLAGNNEQFF. The CDR3 nucleotides read TGTGCCAGCAGCCTGATTAGGAGGGGACTAGCGGGGAACAATGAGCAGTTCTTC. The chain carries TRBV7-6 and TRBJ2-1; TRBD2 aligns across 13 bases. The V segment lost 5 bases and the J segment 5 bases; nucleotides outside the gene matches: 12. The germline V gene has CDR1 SGHVS and CDR2 FNYEAQ. This CDR3 has 18 amino acids.

The CDR3 region has the DNA TGTGCCAGCAGCATGACAGGGTTCGGAGGCTACACCTTC. This gives the protein CASSMTGFGGYTF. The chain couples TRBV6-5 to TRBJ1-2, with 7 bases identical to TRBD1. The germline gives CDR1 MNHEY, CDR2 SVGAGI. The CDR3 is 13 amino acids. Trimming removed 6 bases from V and 8 bases from J; junction bases left unmatched: 9.